These T cell receptor beta chains were read from a single sample in a study of blood T cell repertoires in COVID-19. Here immunoSEQ multiplex PCR was the method, and the copy in TCRdb shows in-frame clones only, minus some. The sample records roughly 260,000 clones, roughly 84% being singletons. The sequencing sample was made of peripheral blood. These receptors all come from a woman between 18 and 29 years old with acute or convalescent COVID-19. The CDR3 runs from the conserved cysteine through the conserved F or W. The D gene is left open where the match is weak. Clone size appears in some rows only: once, few, many, or a class for an expanded clone.

j_gene: TRBJ2-5
abundance: once
d_gene: .
v_gene: TRBV12-5
CDR3nt: TGTGCTAGTGGTTCCTCTTTGGGAGCCGACGAGACCCAGTACTTC
CDR3aa: CASGSSLGADETQYF

j_gene: TRBJ1-6
abundance: .
d_gene: .
v_gene: TRBV9
CDR3nt: TGTGCCAGCAGCGTATCGGGGGATAGCTATAATTCACCCCTCCACTTT
CDR3aa: CASSVSGDSYNSPLHF

j_gene: TRBJ2-7
abundance: .
d_gene: TRBD1
v_gene: TRBV6-5
CDR3nt: TGTGCCAGCAGGTACCTCCGGGACAGCCGCGCCCACTTC
CDR3aa: CASRYLRDSRAHF

j_gene: TRBJ1-6
abundance: .
d_gene: .
v_gene: TRBV3-1/TRBV3-2
CDR3nt: TGTGCCAGCAGCCGGGGGACATCGCGGACAGCCGGAAATTCACCCCTCCACTTT
CDR3aa: CASSRGTSRTAGNSPLHF

j_gene: TRBJ2-5
abundance: few
d_gene: .
v_gene: TRBV6-2/TRBV6-3
CDR3nt: TGTGCCAGCAGTTACTTGGACAATTGGGAGACCCAGTACTTC
CDR3aa: CASSYLDNWETQYF

j_gene: TRBJ2-1
abundance: .
d_gene: .
v_gene: TRBV5-1
CDR3nt: TGCGCCAGCAGTGGGCAAAACAATGAGCAGTTCTTC
CDR3aa: CASSGQNNEQFF

j_gene: TRBJ2-4
abundance: .
d_gene: .
v_gene: TRBV6-5
CDR3nt: TGTGCCAGCAGTCCTTCCCCCAAAAACATTCAGTACTTC
CDR3aa: CASSPSPKNIQYF

j_gene: TRBJ2-7
abundance: .
d_gene: TRBD2
v_gene: TRBV7-9
CDR3nt: TGTGCCAGCAGTGGGGAGGTTAGCGGGAGTTTTTACGAGCAGTACTTC
CDR3aa: CASSGEVSGSFYEQYF

j_gene: TRBJ2-1
abundance: .
d_gene: .
v_gene: TRBV7-2
CDR3nt: TGTGCCAGCAGCCAGCGAGGGGGTGGGATCGACCAGTTCTTC
CDR3aa: CASSQRGGGIDQFF

j_gene: TRBJ2-5
abundance: .
d_gene: TRBD2
v_gene: TRBV11-1
CDR3nt: TGTGCCAGCAGCCCGAGTTGGCGGGAGGGGACCCAGTACTTC
CDR3aa: CASSPSWREGTQYF

j_gene: TRBJ2-7
abundance: .
d_gene: TRBD2
v_gene: TRBV6-6
CDR3nt: TGTGCCAGCAGTTGGACTAGCGGGGGGTCCTACGAGCAGTACTTC
CDR3aa: CASSWTSGGSYEQYF

j_gene: TRBJ2-7
abundance: .
d_gene: .
v_gene: TRBV14
CDR3nt: TGTGCCAGCAGCCAGTCACAGGTGGGGAAGTCGGAGCAGTACTTC
CDR3aa: CASSQSQVGKSEQYF

j_gene: TRBJ2-2
abundance: .
d_gene: TRBD1
v_gene: TRBV15
CDR3nt: TGTGCCACCAGCAGAGGATACCCTAGACAGGGTCCCGGGGAGCTGTTTTTT
CDR3aa: CATSRGYPRQGPGELFF

j_gene: TRBJ1-5
abundance: once
d_gene: TRBD1
v_gene: TRBV7-2
CDR3nt: TGTGCCAGCAGCTCTCAGGGGGTCAATCAGCCCCAGCATTTT
CDR3aa: CASSSQGVNQPQHF

j_gene: TRBJ2-7
abundance: .
d_gene: TRBD1
v_gene: TRBV11-2
CDR3nt: TGTGCCAGCAGCTTAGCTCCCGTGACCGGGACAGGGGCCTACGAGCAGTACTTC
CDR3aa: CASSLAPVTGTGAYEQYF

j_gene: TRBJ1-1
abundance: .
d_gene: .
v_gene: TRBV28
CDR3nt: TGTGCCAGCAGTCCCAGTGCAGGTATGACTGAAGCTTTCTTT
CDR3aa: CASSPSAGMTEAFF

j_gene: TRBJ1-3
abundance: .
d_gene: TRBD1
v_gene: TRBV3-1/TRBV3-2
CDR3nt: TGTGCCAGCAGCCAAGACCCGGGACAGCACTCTGGAAACACCATATATTTT
CDR3aa: CASSQDPGQHSGNTIYF

j_gene: TRBJ2-5
abundance: .
d_gene: .
v_gene: TRBV7-2
CDR3nt: TGTGCCAGCAGCAAGCGAAAAGAGACCCAGTACTTC
CDR3aa: CASSKRKETQYF

j_gene: TRBJ1-1
abundance: .
d_gene: TRBD1
v_gene: TRBV5-1
CDR3nt: TGCGCCAGCAGCTTACAGGGGACTGAAGCTTTCTTT
CDR3aa: CASSLQGTEAFF

j_gene: TRBJ1-5
abundance: .
d_gene: TRBD1
v_gene: TRBV19
CDR3nt: TGTGCCAGTAGGACCCGGACAGGTAGCAATCAGCCCCAGCATTTT
CDR3aa: CASRTRTGSNQPQHF

j_gene: TRBJ2-4
abundance: .
d_gene: TRBD2
v_gene: TRBV19
CDR3nt: TGTGCCAGTAGTATTGATCCAGCGGGGGGGAAAAACATTCAGTACTTC
CDR3aa: CASSIDPAGGKNIQYF

j_gene: TRBJ1-1
abundance: .
d_gene: TRBD1
v_gene: TRBV3-1/TRBV3-2
CDR3nt: TGTGCCAGCAGCCAAGAGGGGACAGCTGGTGAAGCTTTCTTT
CDR3aa: CASSQEGTAGEAFF

j_gene: TRBJ2-1
abundance: .
d_gene: TRBD2
v_gene: TRBV6-4
CDR3nt: TGTGCCAGCAGAAGAGATGGACTAGCTAGTAATGAGCAGTTCTTC
CDR3aa: CASRRDGLASNEQFF

j_gene: TRBJ2-1
abundance: .
d_gene: .
v_gene: TRBV6-2/TRBV6-3
CDR3nt: TGTGCCAGCAGTTACTTCCCCGCGGGCCTTGGACTCCCGCCCGAGGGAGGTGAGCAGTTCTTC
CDR3aa: CASSYFPAGLGLPPEGGEQFF

j_gene: TRBJ1-2
abundance: few
d_gene: TRBD1
v_gene: TRBV6-5
CDR3nt: TGTGCCAGCAGTAGACAGGGCTATGGCTACACCTTC
CDR3aa: CASSRQGYGYTF

j_gene: TRBJ2-2
abundance: .
d_gene: TRBD1
v_gene: TRBV3-1/TRBV3-2
CDR3nt: TGTGCCAGCAGCCAAACGACAGGGGCGAACACCGGGGAGCTGTTTTTT
CDR3aa: CASSQTTGANTGELFF

j_gene: TRBJ1-1
abundance: .
d_gene: .
v_gene: TRBV6-1
CDR3nt: TGTGCCAGCAGTGAAGAAGGGAGGGAAGCTTTCTTT
CDR3aa: CASSEEGREAFF

j_gene: TRBJ2-3
abundance: once
d_gene: .
v_gene: TRBV30
CDR3nt: TGTGCCTGGAGTTGGGACTCGAGCACAGATACGCAGTATTTT
CDR3aa: CAWSWDSSTDTQYF

j_gene: TRBJ2-7
abundance: .
d_gene: .
v_gene: TRBV18
CDR3nt: TGTGCCAGCTCACCACCGGGACTCCAAAGCTCCTACGAGCAGTACTTC
CDR3aa: CASSPPGLQSSYEQYF

j_gene: TRBJ1-5
abundance: many
d_gene: TRBD1
v_gene: TRBV15
CDR3nt: TGTGCCACCAGCAACCCCTCCTCGACAGGGTTGAATCAGCCCCAGCATTTT
CDR3aa: CATSNPSSTGLNQPQHF

j_gene: TRBJ2-2
abundance: .
d_gene: TRBD2
v_gene: TRBV19
CDR3nt: TGTGCCAGTAGTCCGGGACTAGCGGGAGGCGCCGGGGAGCTGTTTTTT
CDR3aa: CASSPGLAGGAGELFF

j_gene: TRBJ2-2
abundance: few
d_gene: .
v_gene: TRBV27
CDR3nt: TGTGCCAGCAGGCAGGACACCGGGGAGCTGTTTTTT
CDR3aa: CASRQDTGELFF

j_gene: TRBJ2-7
abundance: .
d_gene: TRBD1
v_gene: TRBV10-3
CDR3nt: TGTGCCATCAGTGAGTCGATCAACACAGGGGGAAACTACGAGCAGTACTTC
CDR3aa: CAISESINTGGNYEQYF

j_gene: TRBJ1-5
abundance: .
d_gene: .
v_gene: TRBV4-1
CDR3nt: TGCGCCAGCAGCCAAGGAATGATAGGCACAGTCAATCAGCCCCAGCATTTT
CDR3aa: CASSQGMIGTVNQPQHF

j_gene: TRBJ2-1
abundance: .
d_gene: TRBD2
v_gene: TRBV7-8
CDR3nt: TGTGCCAGCAGCTCAGCGGGAGACTCTAATGAGCAGTTCTTC
CDR3aa: CASSSAGDSNEQFF

j_gene: TRBJ2-2
abundance: .
d_gene: .
v_gene: TRBV11-1
CDR3nt: TGTGCCAGCAGCTCCAGGGTACGCACGAACACCGGGGAGCTGTTTTTT
CDR3aa: CASSSRVRTNTGELFF

j_gene: TRBJ1-3
abundance: many
d_gene: .
v_gene: TRBV4-2
CDR3nt: TGTGCCAGCAGCCCGACCCGTGGGTTTGGAGGAGTGGAGGGAAACACCATATATTTT
CDR3aa: CASSPTRGFGGVEGNTIYF

j_gene: TRBJ1-2
abundance: .
d_gene: TRBD1
v_gene: TRBV18
CDR3nt: TGTGCCAGCTCCGCCGACAGGGGGCTTGGCTACACCTTC
CDR3aa: CASSADRGLGYTF

j_gene: TRBJ2-7
abundance: .
d_gene: TRBD1
v_gene: TRBV7-2
CDR3nt: TGTGCCAGCAGCTTACAGGAGACAGGGGTTGTTAGGTCCTACGAGCAGTACTTC
CDR3aa: CASSLQETGVVRSYEQYF

j_gene: TRBJ1-1
abundance: .
d_gene: TRBD1
v_gene: TRBV9
CDR3nt: TGTGCCAGCAGCGTAGGGACAGGGGAACCGAACACTGAAGCTTTCTTT
CDR3aa: CASSVGTGEPNTEAFF

j_gene: TRBJ1-3
abundance: .
d_gene: .
v_gene: TRBV18
CDR3nt: TGTGCCAGCTCACCAGGGCAGACCAGCTCTGGAAACACCATATATTTT
CDR3aa: CASSPGQTSSGNTIYF

j_gene: TRBJ2-2
abundance: few
d_gene: .
v_gene: TRBV6-5
CDR3nt: TGTGCCAGCAGTTACTCACGGGAGCGGATCACCGGGGAGCTGTTTTTT
CDR3aa: CASSYSRERITGELFF

j_gene: TRBJ2-1
abundance: .
d_gene: TRBD1
v_gene: TRBV6-2/TRBV6-3
CDR3nt: TGTGCCAGCAGTTACCGGGGACAGGGCCGTAACAATGAGCAGTTCTTC
CDR3aa: CASSYRGQGRNNEQFF

j_gene: TRBJ2-2
abundance: .
d_gene: .
v_gene: TRBV4-3
CDR3nt: TGCGCCAGCAGCCAGGGAGAGGACACCGGGGAGCTGTTTTTT
CDR3aa: CASSQGEDTGELFF

j_gene: TRBJ2-2
abundance: .
d_gene: TRBD2
v_gene: TRBV6-2/TRBV6-3
CDR3nt: TGTGCCAGCAGTTTAACTAGCGGGAAATTGTACACCGGGGAGCTGTTTTTT
CDR3aa: CASSLTSGKLYTGELFF